There are a few counts of the clone carrying this T cell receptor beta chain. Antigen: not known. The CDR3 totals 14 residues. Germline CDR1 and CDR2: LGHNA and YNFKEQ. With V trimmed by 4 bases and J by 2 bases, 3 bases remained unmatched. This PCR relied on a set of 60 Vbeta primers and 13 Jbeta primers. TCRdb keeps only in-frame clones here, not all; method: immunoSEQ multiplex PCR. The profile shows approximately 32,000 clones, over 90% of them singletons. This sample stems from a study of cytomegalovirus exposure and HLA in healthy donors. Study-wide results and caveats: Trimming of TCR beta V- and J-genes showed a link, identified in a later analysis, to a missense DCLRE1C variant.

This TCR derives from a woman aged 18-29 years in good health and CMV-seronegative. Sample: PBMCs. The rearrangement joins TRBV4-2 to TRBJ2-3, with 7 bases identical to TRBD2. CDR3 amino acids: CASSLGTTTDTQYF. CDR3 in DNA: TGTGCCAGCAGCCTAGGGACTACCACAGATACGCAGTATTTT.